This entry features one T cell receptor beta chain sequence. Its antigen is not identified. The sample comes from a study of OX40 agonist ivuxolimab in advanced cancers. The overall study: Patients received intravenous ivuxolimab every 2 weeks at 0.01 to 10 mg/kg. Study-level points and caveats: Fewer expanded clones were found on average in CD4+ than in CD8+ T cells.

Sequencing used immunoSEQ multiplex PCR; TCRdb keeps in-frame clones, though not all of them. This table has under 65,000 clones, roughly 80% appearing once. Trimming took off 5 bases at V and 2 bases at J, with 9 bases between the two ends. In germline, CDR1 is SGHTA, CDR2 FQGNSA. The CDR3 is 13 amino acids. The rearrangement uses TRBV7-2 and TRBJ1-2; D is unresolved. The receptor's source is an adult with an advanced solid tumor such as melanoma, head and neck, liver or kidney cancer. The input for sequencing was CD4+ or CD8+ T cells sorted from blood, taken in a trial of the OX40 agonist ivuxolimab. CDR3 coding DNA: TGTGCCAGCAGCCCGGCGGGGAACTATGGCTACACCTTC. Protein product: CASSPAGNYGYTF. Based on the CDR3 plus reference TRBV7-2 and TRBJ1-2, the full variable domain is GAGVSQSPSNKVTEKGKDVELRCDPISGHTALYWYRQSLGQGLEFLIYFQGNSAPDKSGLPSDRFSAERTGGSVSTLTIQRTQQEDSAVYLCASSPAGNYGYTFGSGTRLTVV.